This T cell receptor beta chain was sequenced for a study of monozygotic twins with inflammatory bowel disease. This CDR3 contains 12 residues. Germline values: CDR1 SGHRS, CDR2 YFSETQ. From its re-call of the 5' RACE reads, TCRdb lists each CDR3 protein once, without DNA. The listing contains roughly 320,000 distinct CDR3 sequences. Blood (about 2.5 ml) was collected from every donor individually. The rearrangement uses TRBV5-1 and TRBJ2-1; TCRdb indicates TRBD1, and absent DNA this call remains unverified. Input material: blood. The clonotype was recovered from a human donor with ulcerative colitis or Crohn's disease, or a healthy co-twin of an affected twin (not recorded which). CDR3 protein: CASSPPGQVAFF.